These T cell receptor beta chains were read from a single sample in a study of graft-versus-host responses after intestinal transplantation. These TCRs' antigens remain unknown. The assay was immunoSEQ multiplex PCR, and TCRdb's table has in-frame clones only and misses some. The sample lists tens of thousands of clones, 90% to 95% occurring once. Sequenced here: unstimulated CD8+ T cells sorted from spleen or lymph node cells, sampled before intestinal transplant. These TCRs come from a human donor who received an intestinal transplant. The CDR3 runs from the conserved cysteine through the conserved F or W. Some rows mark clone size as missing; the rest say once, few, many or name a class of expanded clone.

CASSHGTSGSTDEQFF,.,TRBV27
CASSQEERGPFYEQYF,.,TRBV4-1
CASSWGTGNQPQHF,.,TRBV5-6
CASTLGGVNTEAFF,.,TRBV19
CAWSTGQGASEQFF,once,TRBV30
CATSREAGEYNEQFF,.,TRBV15
CASGAGDEQYF,few,TRBV6-1
CASRAGANEQYF,.,TRBV7-9
CASSYTRQAGGNTIYF,.,TRBV6-5
CASSPIWTSGDNEQFF,.,TRBV5-1
CASSPPRQGPDEQYF,.,TRBV7-9
CASSAGTGLREQYF,.,TRBV2
CASSEYIGTAIYGYTF,.,TRBV6-1
CASRLGLAGGPGTDTQYF,.,TRBV7-9
CASGLVPTGDGSYNSPLHF,.,TRBV12-5
CASISGTYEQYF,.,TRBV27
CAWTNGGGGEQYF,.,TRBV30
CASTPGQLYNEQFF,.,TRBV28
CASSFGSGRAGEQYF,.,TRBV7-9
CASSLVWGPHSGANVLTF,.,TRBV7-6
CASRGTSGRPSSYNEQFF,.,TRBV2
CAISPVGAGDGYGYTF,few,TRBV10-3
CAWSGRKLTF,.,TRBV30
CASSLGGHRGVNYNEQFF,.,TRBV5-1
CASSSTGYSGANVLTF,.,TRBV11-2
CASSSGNEQFF,once,TRBV7-9
CASSDWEQTQYF,.,TRBV9
CSARAGSSGRYEQYF,.,TRBV29-1
CAISESAYRDSAEAFF,.,TRBV10-3
CSVGTGGSYEQYF,.,TRBV29-1
CASSPQQGWYGYTF,once,TRBV14
CASSLLVRGDTQYF,.,TRBV7-9
CASSEVGRGFMAGELFF,.,TRBV6-1
CATSSRDTNNSPLHF,.,TRBV15
CASSPSREGRPYEQYF,.,TRBV11-2
CASSLRGDDTIYF,few,TRBV7-2
CASSPTGGSTDTQYF,.,TRBV7-3
CASSQSVSYEQYF,once,TRBV4-1
CAWSIGTSGGQKNF,.,TRBV30
CASSLARGPAEAFF,.,TRBV7-9
CASSEVAGVTETQYF,.,TRBV6-1
CASSRGDRAWAGELFF,.,TRBV11-3